This T cell receptor (beta chain) stems from a study of a mutant IDH1 vaccine in newly diagnosed glioma. Across the whole study: The treated population exhibited a male proportion of about 60%, a female proportion of about 38%, and a mean age of 40.4 years.

Turning to this clone: Other DNA sequences in this sample translate to the same CDR3.

Documented time point: baseline, week 1 (first vaccination visit). Treatment: pre-vaccination baseline after standard-of-care therapy. Germline assignment: CDR1 SGHDN and CDR2 FVKESK. CDR3 length: 14 residues. Germline trimming cut 1 base from V and 4 bases from J; bases unmatched to any gene: 1. Profiled with immunoSEQ multiplex PCR; TCRdb holds only in-frame clones, not every one. This sample has 15,000 to 20,000 clones, with 80% found just once. This specimen consisted of PBMCs, obtained from a glioma patient treated with radiotherapy, temozolomide or both. This TCR was sampled from a man aged 40-55 years with glioma. This chain links TRBV14 with TRBJ2-3; 8 positions match TRBD2. CDR3 coding DNA: TGTGCCAGCAGCCAAGCGGGAGGGGCAGATACGCAGTATTTT. Its protein is CASSQAGGADTQYF.